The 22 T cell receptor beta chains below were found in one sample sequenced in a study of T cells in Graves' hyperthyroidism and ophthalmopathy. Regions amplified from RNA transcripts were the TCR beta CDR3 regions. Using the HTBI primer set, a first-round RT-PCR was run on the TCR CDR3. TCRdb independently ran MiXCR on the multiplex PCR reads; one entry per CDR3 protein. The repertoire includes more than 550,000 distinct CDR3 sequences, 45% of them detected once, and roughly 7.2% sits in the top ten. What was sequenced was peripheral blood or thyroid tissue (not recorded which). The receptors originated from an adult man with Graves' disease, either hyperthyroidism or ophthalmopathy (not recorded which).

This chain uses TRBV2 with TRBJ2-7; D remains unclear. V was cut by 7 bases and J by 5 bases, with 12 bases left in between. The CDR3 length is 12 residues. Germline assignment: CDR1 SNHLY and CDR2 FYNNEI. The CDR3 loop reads CASTPVGDEQYF. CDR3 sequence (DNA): TGTGCCAGCACTCCTGTGGGCGACGAGCAGTACTTC.

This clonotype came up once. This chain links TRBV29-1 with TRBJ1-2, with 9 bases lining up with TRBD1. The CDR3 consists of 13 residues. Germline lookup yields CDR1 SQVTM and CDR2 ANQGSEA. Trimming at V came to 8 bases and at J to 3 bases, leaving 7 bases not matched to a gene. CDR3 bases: TGCAGCAGTTGGGGACAGGGCTACTATGGCTACACCTTC. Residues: CSSWGQGYYGYTF.

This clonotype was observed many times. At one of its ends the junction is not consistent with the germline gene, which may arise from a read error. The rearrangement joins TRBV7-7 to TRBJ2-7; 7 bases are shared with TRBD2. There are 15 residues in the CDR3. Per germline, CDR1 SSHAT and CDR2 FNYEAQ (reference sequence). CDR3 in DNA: TGTGCTAGCAGCTTACGAGAGGGCGGGGGCTACGAGCAGTACTTC. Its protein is CASSLREGGGYEQYF.

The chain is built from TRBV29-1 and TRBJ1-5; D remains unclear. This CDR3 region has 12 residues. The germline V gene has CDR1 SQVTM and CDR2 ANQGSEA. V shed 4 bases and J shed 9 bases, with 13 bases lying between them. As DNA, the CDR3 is TGCAGCGTTGCCGTGGGAGTCCTGCCCCAGCATTTT. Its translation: CSVAVGVLPQHF.

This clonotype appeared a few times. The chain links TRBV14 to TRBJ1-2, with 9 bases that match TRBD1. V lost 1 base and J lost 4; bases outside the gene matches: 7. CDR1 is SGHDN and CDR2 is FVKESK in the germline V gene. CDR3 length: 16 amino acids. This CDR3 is CASSQVTGGDSYGYTF. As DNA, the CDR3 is TGTGCCAGCAGCCAAGTCACAGGGGGCGATAGCTATGGCTACACCTTC.

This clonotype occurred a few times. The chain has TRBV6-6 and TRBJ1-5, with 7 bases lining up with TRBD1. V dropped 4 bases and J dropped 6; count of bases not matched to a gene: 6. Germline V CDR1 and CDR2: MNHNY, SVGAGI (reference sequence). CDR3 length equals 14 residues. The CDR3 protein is CASSSQGGSQPQHF. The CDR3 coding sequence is TGTGCCAGCAGTTCTCAGGGGGGTAGTCAGCCCCAGCATTTT.

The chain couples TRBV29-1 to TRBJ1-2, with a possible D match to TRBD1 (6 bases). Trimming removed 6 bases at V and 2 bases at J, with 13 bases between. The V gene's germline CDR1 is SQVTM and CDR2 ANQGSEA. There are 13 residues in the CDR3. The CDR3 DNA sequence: TGCAGCGTAGCTTCCGGGACAAACTATGGCTACACCTTC. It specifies CSVASGTNYGYTF.

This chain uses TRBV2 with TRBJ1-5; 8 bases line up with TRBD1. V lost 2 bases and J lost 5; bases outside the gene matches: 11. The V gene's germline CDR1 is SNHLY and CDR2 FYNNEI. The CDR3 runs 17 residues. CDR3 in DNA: TGTGCCAGCAGTGAACCCCGGGACAGGATACGCGATCAGCCCCAGCATTTT. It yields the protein CASSEPRDRIRDQPQHF.

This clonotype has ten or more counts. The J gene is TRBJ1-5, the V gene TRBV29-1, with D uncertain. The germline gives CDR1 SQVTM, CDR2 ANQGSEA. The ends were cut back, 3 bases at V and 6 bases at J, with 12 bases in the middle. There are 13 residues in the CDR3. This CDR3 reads CSVEVGAGQPQHF. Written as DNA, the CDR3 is TGCAGCGTTGAGGTAGGAGCGGGTCAGCCCCAGCATTTT.

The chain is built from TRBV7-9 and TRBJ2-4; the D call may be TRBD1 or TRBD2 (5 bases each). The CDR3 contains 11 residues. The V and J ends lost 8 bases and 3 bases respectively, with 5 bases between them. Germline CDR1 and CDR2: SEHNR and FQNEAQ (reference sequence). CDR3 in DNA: TGTGCCAGCGGGGGCAAAAACATTCAGTACTTC. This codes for CASGGKNIQYF.

The chain's CDR3 is CASSYSQIQETQYF. CDR3 DNA sequence: TGTGCCAGCAGTTACTCACAGATCCAAGAGACCCAGTACTTC. The chain employs TRBV9 and TRBJ2-5, with D uncertain. CDR3 length equals 14 residues. The germline CDR1 and CDR2 sequences are SGDLS and YYNGEE. V was shortened by 5 bases and J by 1 base, with 12 bases between the two germline ends.

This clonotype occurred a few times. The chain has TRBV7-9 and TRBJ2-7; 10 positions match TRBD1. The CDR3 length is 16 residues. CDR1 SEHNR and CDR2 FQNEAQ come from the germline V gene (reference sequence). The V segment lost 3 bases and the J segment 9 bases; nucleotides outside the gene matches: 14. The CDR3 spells CASSFRDRGATAGQYF. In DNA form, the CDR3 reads TGTGCCAGCAGCTTCCGGGACAGGGGCGCCACTGCGGGGCAGTACTTC.

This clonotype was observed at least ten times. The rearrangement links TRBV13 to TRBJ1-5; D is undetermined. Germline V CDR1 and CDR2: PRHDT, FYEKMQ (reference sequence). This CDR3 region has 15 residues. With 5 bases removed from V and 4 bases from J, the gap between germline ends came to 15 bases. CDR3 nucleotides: TGTGCCAGCAGCCAAGGACCACGCCTGAATCAGCCCCAGCATTTT. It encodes CASSQGPRLNQPQHF.

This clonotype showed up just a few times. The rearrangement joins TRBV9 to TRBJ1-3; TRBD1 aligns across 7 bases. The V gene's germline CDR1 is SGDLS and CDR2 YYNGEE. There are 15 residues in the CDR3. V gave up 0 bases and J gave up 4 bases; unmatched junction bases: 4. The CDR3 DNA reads TGTGCCAGCAGCGTAGATGGGACAGCAGGAAACACCATATATTTT. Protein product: CASSVDGTAGNTIYF.

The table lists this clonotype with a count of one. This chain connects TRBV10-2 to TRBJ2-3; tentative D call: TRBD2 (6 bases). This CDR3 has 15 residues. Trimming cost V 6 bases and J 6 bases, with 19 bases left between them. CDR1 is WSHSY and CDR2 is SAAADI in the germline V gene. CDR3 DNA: TGCGCCAGCAGCCAAGCAATAACTAGCCGGGATACGCAGTATTTT. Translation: CASSQAITSRDTQYF.

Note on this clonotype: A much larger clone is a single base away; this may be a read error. For the CDR3, the DNA is TGTGCCAGCAGTGGGGAAGGCAGAGGGAACACTGAAGCTTTCTTT. As protein: CASSGEGRGNTEAFF. The chain joins TRBV24-1 to TRBJ1-1, with no clear D. Looked up from germline, CDR1 is KGHDR and CDR2 is SFDVKD. CDR3 length equals 15 residues.

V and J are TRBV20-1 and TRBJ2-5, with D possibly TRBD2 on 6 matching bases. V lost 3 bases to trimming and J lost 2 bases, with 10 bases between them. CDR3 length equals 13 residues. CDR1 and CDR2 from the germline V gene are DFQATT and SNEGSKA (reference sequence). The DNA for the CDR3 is TGCAGTGCTAGTGGGCGGGGACAAGAGACCCAGTACTTC. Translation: CSASGRGQETQYF.

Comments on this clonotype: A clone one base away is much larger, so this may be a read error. CDR3 amino acids: CANSLGWTGELFF. CDR3 in DNA: TGTGCCAACAGCCTAGGGTGGACCGGGGAGCTGTTTTTT. The chain recombines TRBV7-8 with TRBJ2-2; D not resolved. From germline, CDR1 is SGHVS and CDR2 FQNEAQ. The CDR3 is 13 amino acids. Complete variable domain (other parts from reference TRBV7-8 and TRBJ2-2): GAGVSQSPRYKVAKRGQDVALRCDPISGHVSLFWYQQALGQGPEFLTYFQNEAQLDKSGLPSDRFFAERPEGSVSTLKIQRTQQEDSAVYLCANSLGWTGELFFGEGSRLTVL.

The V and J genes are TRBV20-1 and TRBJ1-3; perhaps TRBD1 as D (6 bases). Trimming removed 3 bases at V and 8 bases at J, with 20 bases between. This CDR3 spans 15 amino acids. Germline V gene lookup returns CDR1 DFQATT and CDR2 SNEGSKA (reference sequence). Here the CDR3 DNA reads TGCAGTGCTAGTGAGAACAGGGATTCTGGCTACACCATATATTTT. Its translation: CSASENRDSGYTIYF.

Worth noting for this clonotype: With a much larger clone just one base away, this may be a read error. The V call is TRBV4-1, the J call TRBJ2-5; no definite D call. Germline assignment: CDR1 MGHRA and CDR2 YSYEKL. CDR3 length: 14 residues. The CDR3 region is CASGHRLVRETQYF. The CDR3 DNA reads TGCGCCAGCGGCCACCGGCTAGTGCGAGAGACCCAGTACTTC.

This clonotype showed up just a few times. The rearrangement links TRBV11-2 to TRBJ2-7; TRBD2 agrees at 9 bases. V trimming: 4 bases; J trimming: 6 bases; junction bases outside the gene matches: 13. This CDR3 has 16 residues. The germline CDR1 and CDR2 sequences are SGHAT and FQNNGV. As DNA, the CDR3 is TGTGCCAGCAGCTCTTTTCCGGGACTAGCATCTTCCGAGCAGTACTTC. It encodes CASSSFPGLASSEQYF.

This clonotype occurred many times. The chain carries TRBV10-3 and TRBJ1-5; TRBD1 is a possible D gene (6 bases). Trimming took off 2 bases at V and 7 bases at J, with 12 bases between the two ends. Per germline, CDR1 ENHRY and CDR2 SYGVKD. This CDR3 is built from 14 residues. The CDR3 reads CAISERTVNQPQHF. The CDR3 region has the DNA TGTGCCATCAGTGAGAGGACAGTAAACCAGCCCCAGCATTTT.